These T cell receptor beta chains were read from a single sample in a study of blood T cells in healthy people across ages. TCRdb reprocessed the 5' RACE reads via MiXCR and lists one record per CDR3 protein. The profile shows roughly 800,000 distinct CDR3 sequences, 58% of them singletons. The sequencing sample was made of blood. All receptors come from a man aged 25-40 years in good health. Both conserved end residues are part of each CDR3. The D gene is left open where the match is weak. Clone size, where shown, is once, few, many, or a class for clones that have expanded.

d_gene	j_gene	v_gene	abundance	CDR3nt	CDR3aa
-	TRBJ2-7	TRBV13	-	TGTGCCAGCAGCCCCCGGGGGCCCCCCATATTGGACGAGCAGTACTTC	CASSPRGPPILDEQYF
-	TRBJ2-1	TRBV4-3	-	TGCGCCAGCAGCCAAGATGTCCCAGGCCCGACCTACAATGAGCAGTTCTTC	CASSQDVPGPTYNEQFF
-	TRBJ2-7	TRBV20-1	-	TGCAGTGCCCCAGGGGGGGGTAGGAAATACAATGAGCAGTACTTC	CSAPGGGRKYNEQYF
-	TRBJ2-4	TRBV7-9	few	TGTGCCAGCAGCTCTCCCGGGGGCACAAAGTACTTC	CASSSPGGTKYF
-	TRBJ1-2	TRBV7-9	-	TGTGCCAGCAGCCGAGTGACGGAAACGAGTGGCTACACCTTC	CASSRVTETSGYTF
-	TRBJ2-1	TRBV7-9	-	TGTGCCAGCAGCTTAGCTGAATCTGGGTACAATGAGCAGTTCTTC	CASSLAESGYNEQFF
TRBD1	TRBJ2-5	TRBV29-1	few	TGCAGCGTTGGACAGGGGGCTTTGGAGACCCAGTACTTC	CSVGQGALETQYF
-	TRBJ2-1	TRBV4-3	-	TGCGCCAGCAGCCAAGATAAGTTTCGGTCCAATGAGCAGTTCTTC	CASSQDKFRSNEQFF
-	TRBJ2-1	TRBV4-2	-	TGTGCCAGCAGCCAAGAAGAAGCTTCCGATGAGCAGTTCTTC	CASSQEEASDEQFF
-	TRBJ2-7	TRBV29-1	few	TGCAGCGTAGCACCGGGACGGCACTCCTACGAGCAGTACTTC	CSVAPGRHSYEQYF
TRBD2	TRBJ2-1	TRBV9	-	TGTGCCAGCAGCGTAGACCCCCAGCGCGGGAGCTCCTACAATGAGCAGTTCTTC	CASSVDPQRGSSYNEQFF
TRBD1	TRBJ2-4	TRBV13	few	TGTGCCAGCTCTCCGGGACAGGGGGCAACCAACATTCAGTACTTC	CASSPGQGATNIQYF
TRBD1	TRBJ2-1	TRBV5-1	-	TGCGCCAGCACCCGTGGGACAGGGGGTCAGAGCGAGCAGTTCTTC	CASTRGTGGQSEQFF
-	TRBJ2-2	TRBV21-1	-	TGTGCCAGCAGCAAGGAGACTAGCGGGGGGGCCGCTCGCTTCTCAATGGGCGGGGAGCTGTTTTTT	CASSKETSGGAARFSMGGELFF
-	TRBJ2-1	TRBV19	once	TGTGCCAGTAGTATCACTAGTTTCTACAATGAGCAGTTCTTC	CASSITSFYNEQFF
-	TRBJ2-4	TRBV20-1	-	TGCAGTGCGACCAGACAGGTCCGAGGAAACATTCAGTACTTC	CSATRQVRGNIQYF
-	TRBJ2-1	TRBV4-2	-	TGTGCCAGCAGCCAAGATAGGGACAATGAGCAGTTCTTC	CASSQDRDNEQFF
-	TRBJ2-1	TRBV18	-	TGTGCCAGCTCTGTGGAGCTCTCCTACAATGAGCAGTTCTTC	CASSVELSYNEQFF
-	TRBJ1-1	TRBV20-1	few	TGCAGTGCTTCAAGGGGGGGCACTGAAGCTTTCTTT	CSASRGGTEAFF
TRBD2	TRBJ2-3	TRBV7-6	-	TGTGCCAGCAGCCAACTAGCGGGAGGAGGAGATACGCAGTATTTT	CASSQLAGGGDTQYF
-	TRBJ2-6	TRBV14	-	TGTGCCAGCAGCCAGCTCACAGTCTTTGGGGCCAACGTCCTGACTTTC	CASSQLTVFGANVLTF
-	TRBJ2-5	TRBV20-1	few	TGCAGTGCTAGAGCCTTCCCGGGGACGACGGAGACCCAGTACTTC	CSARAFPGTTETQYF
TRBD1	TRBJ2-7	TRBV28	-	TGTGCCAGCAACCATTATGCAGGGACAGCTATCTACGAGCAGTACTTC	CASNHYAGTAIYEQYF
-	TRBJ2-6	TRBV5-1	-	TGCGCCAGCAGCTTCTGGACGGACCCTGATGGGGCCAACGTCCTGACTTTC	CASSFWTDPDGANVLTF
-	TRBJ2-5	TRBV20-1	-	TGCAGTGCTAGGCCGGCTATTCGAGAGACCCAGTACTTC	CSARPAIRETQYF
-	TRBJ2-6	TRBV15	-	TGTGCCACCAGCAGATCATGGCAGTCTCTAGGGGCCAACGTCCTGACTTTC	CATSRSWQSLGANVLTF
-	TRBJ2-5	TRBV24-1	-	TGTGCCACCAGTGAAGGCAGATGGGAGGAGGAGACCCAGTACTTC	CATSEGRWEEETQYF
TRBD2	TRBJ2-5	TRBV2	few	TGTGCCAGCACTCCACTAGCGGGGGTGGGGGAGACCCAGTACTTC	CASTPLAGVGETQYF
TRBD2	TRBJ2-7	TRBV7-2	-	TGTGCCAGCAGCACCCGACTAGCGGGGGGGCCCCACGAGCAGTACTTC	CASSTRLAGGPHEQYF
TRBD2	TRBJ2-1	TRBV10-3	-	TGTGCCATCAGCCCGGGACTAGCGGGGGGGAGCTCCTACAATGAGCAGTTCTTC	CAISPGLAGGSSYNEQFF
-	TRBJ2-7	TRBV6-2/TRBV6-3	many	TGTGCCAGCAGTTACCTTGGTAACGAGCAGTACTTC	CASSYLGNEQYF
-	TRBJ2-7	TRBV7-2	many	TGTGCCAGCAGCGCCGACTACGAGCAGTACTTC	CASSADYEQYF
TRBD1	TRBJ2-5	TRBV20-1	-	TGCAGCGCCGGGACAGCCGCCGTGAGGGAGCAGTACTTC	CSAGTAAVREQYF
TRBD2	TRBJ2-1	TRBV20-1	-	TGCAGTGCTTACTCTCCAGTAGCGGGAGTTTCGAGTGAGCAGTTCTTC	CSAYSPVAGVSSEQFF
-	TRBJ2-1	TRBV10-3	-	TGTGCCATCAGTGAGTGGGCGACCCTCCGCAGGGAGGTCGCCAATGAGCAGTTCTTC	CAISEWATLRREVANEQFF
-	TRBJ2-7	TRBV11-1	few	TGTGCCAGCAGCTCGGTCGGCGGGGCATACGAGCAGTACTTC	CASSSVGGAYEQYF
-	TRBJ1-2	TRBV12-3/TRBV12-4	few	TGTGCCAGCAGTACGATCCGGGGTCGTGGCTACACCTTC	CASSTIRGRGYTF
-	TRBJ2-1	TRBV7-6	-	TGTGCCAACAGCTCCGGACCGGAGGTGTTCTTC	CANSSGPEVFF
-	TRBJ2-7	TRBV9	-	TGTGCCAGCAGCGTTGGGCAGGTGGTGAATAGCGAGCAGTACTTC	CASSVGQVVNSEQYF
-	TRBJ2-1	TRBV24-1	few	TGTGCCACCAGTGACCCGACAGGTAGGGACTACAATGAGCAGTTCTTC	CATSDPTGRDYNEQFF
-	TRBJ2-7	TRBV7-9	once	TGTGCCAGCATCGATGTCGACGGGCACGAGCAGTACTTC	CASIDVDGHEQYF
-	TRBJ2-5	TRBV20-1	once	TGCAGTGCTAGTACGGCTTACCAAGAGACCCAGTACTTC	CSASTAYQETQYF
-	TRBJ2-3	TRBV28	-	TGTGCCAGCCGTCCGCAGCCCGGCACAGATACGCAGTATTTT	CASRPQPGTDTQYF
TRBD1	TRBJ1-2	TRBV2	few	TGTGCCAGCAGTGGGACAGGAACGTATGGCTACACCTTC	CASSGTGTYGYTF
-	TRBJ2-1	TRBV9	-	TGTGCCAGCAGCGTAGGTTTGCCCCATGAGCAGTTCTTC	CASSVGLPHEQFF
-	TRBJ2-3	TRBV20-1	few	TGCAGTGCTAGAGATGTGGGGGTAGCGGATACGCAGTATTTT	CSARDVGVADTQYF
TRBD2	TRBJ2-1	TRBV20-1	-	TGCAGTGCTGGAATAGCGGGAGCCTACAATGAGCAGTTCTTC	CSAGIAGAYNEQFF
-	TRBJ2-7	TRBV27	few	TGTGCCAGCAGTTTAGCTATGACGGCCGACGCCTTCTACGAGCAGTACTTC	CASSLAMTADAFYEQYF
TRBD2	TRBJ2-7	TRBV2	few	TGTGCCAGCTTGGCCCCGCAGGGAGGGTGGGATTACGAGCAGTACTTC	CASLAPQGGWDYEQYF
-	TRBJ2-4	TRBV7-9	-	TGTGCCAGCAGCTTAGGGTGGACACGGGTACAAAACATTCAGTACTTC	CASSLGWTRVQNIQYF
TRBD2	TRBJ2-3	TRBV20-1	-	TGCAGTGCTCCAAGGACTAGCGGGAGAGCAGATACGCAGTATTTT	CSAPRTSGRADTQYF
-	TRBJ2-1	TRBV20-1	-	TGCAGTGCACGCAACCCCACAGGGAACCCTTACAATGAGCAGTTCTTC	CSARNPTGNPYNEQFF
-	TRBJ2-3	TRBV29-1	-	TGCAGCGGGGGTCGATTGTCCCTGAAATCCCCAGATACGCAGTATTTT	CSGGRLSLKSPDTQYF
-	TRBJ1-2	TRBV20-1	-	TGCAGTGCTATTTCGGGCGATGGCTACACCTTC	CSAISGDGYTF
-	TRBJ1-2	TRBV5-1	-	TGCGCCAGCAGCACGGGCAGGGCCGTCTATGGCTACACCTTC	CASSTGRAVYGYTF